This TCR beta chain was captured by sequencing in a study of T cells after yellow fever vaccination (dated by TCRdb to the late 2010s). Turning to the overall study: The SMART-Seq v4 Ultra Low Input RNA kit was used to prepare libraries from fractions with low cell numbers. To track T-cell clones before and after primary and booster YFV17D yellow fever vaccination, bulk TCR alpha and beta repertoires were sequenced longitudinally. The cohort comprised two healthy male donors, one aged 18 to 30 and one aged 30 to 40 years. Blood was collected at multiple timepoints before and after primary and secondary immunization, and bulk PBMC replicates and cell subsets were isolated.

For sequencing, an Illumina NovaSeq 6000 was employed. TCR cDNA was synthesized by 5'RACE template switching, which introduced a universal primer site and unique molecular identifiers. cDNA synthesis was primed from both the TCR alpha and TCR beta constant segments. Library amplification used two PCR steps, and the second PCR step added sample barcodes and sequencing adapters. Sequencing of libraries was performed on Illumina HiSeq 2500 (2x100 bp) or NovaSeq (2x150 bp). Per the original workflow: MIGEC handled demultiplexing of reads and collapsing into UMI consensus sequences, while MiXCR performed V(D)J alignment. Vaccine-responding clonotypes were identified with edgeR using replicate PBMC samples, with FDR below 0.01 and a log2 fold change above 5 up to day 15 being required. Each bulk clonotype was labeled CD4 or CD8 based on which sequenced repertoire, CD4 or CD8, contained the clonotype at higher abundance. TCRdb passed the public sequencing reads through fastp at Q25 and MiXCR, retaining productive beta sequences. Merged by CDR3 protein, the rows form single entries marked with the most common genes and DNA. TCRdb, not the authors, supplied the V and J calls. The sample table holds some 350,000 distinct CDR3 sequences, of which about 4% were seen once. Of the sample, approximately 23% is held by the ten largest clones.

Ends trimmed: V by 6 bases, J by 2 bases; bases unmatched to a gene: 9. The CDR3 starts with the cysteine, ends with the phenylalanine, and has 15 residues. The read is trimmed to its CDR3 DNA, 45 bases read in frame from base 1. CDR1 is given as MNHNS and CDR2 as SASEGT, both from the germline V gene. The treatment or condition label for this specimen denotes: live attenuated yellow fever vaccine strain. Two biological replicates of bulk PBMCs were collected at each blood-draw timepoint. PBMCs were isolated from peripheral blood using a standard Ficoll-Paque protocol. RNA was extracted with TriZol from bulk PBMCs, CD4 and CD8 fractions, and dextramer-positive and dextramer-negative fractions. General findings and caveats noted by the study authors: Computational filtering was needed because FACS-sorted repertoires could contain abundant contaminating clonotypes from the bulk population. Compared with the primary T-cell response, the secondary T-cell response was weaker but faster, peaking on day 5 rather than day 15. The study included only two donors, which limits how far the findings can be generalized. Most clones expanded after primary vaccination were re-detected after the booster (approximately 96% of CD4 and approximately 88% of CD8), suggesting broad memory maintenance. A small share of clonotypes was detected in both CD4 and CD8 compartments, with the overlap likely arising from convergent recombination.

Concerning this clonotype itself: There is no known antigen for this receptor. Base qualities are not at hand, and no much larger clone is one base apart.

This TCR was recovered from a man aged 18 to 29 who received the YFV17D yellow fever vaccine. The material was PBMCs, obtained 5 days after the yellow fever booster vaccination. The V and J segments used are TRBV6-1 and TRBJ1-2; 7 nucleotides in the junction match TRBD1. For the CDR3, the sequence is CASSPDRAGNYGYTF. The DNA sequence is TGTGCCAGCAGCCCCGACAGGGCGGGGAACTATGGCTACACCTTC.